This TCR beta chain was identified in a study of CD8+CD57+ T cells in acquired aplastic anemia. Study-wide results and limits: Overlap between patients and controls comprised some 31 CD8+ CDR3 sequences. Controls did not differ significantly from patients in CD8+ Simpson's diversity.

In patients chosen for sequencing, flow cytometry had shown CD8+CD57+ cell expansion. The junction had 6 bases not matched to a gene; V was cut back by 6 bases and J by 4 bases. Germline CDR1 and CDR2: DFQATT and SNEGSKA (reference sequence). This CDR3 region has 14 residues. The TCR beta profiling, which covered VDJ combination and CDR3 sequence, was carried out using genomic DNA as the template. Each CDR3 protein gets one entry after TCRdb re-called the reads with MiXCR. The sample shows over 150,000 distinct CDR3 sequences, 40% to 50% of them seen only once. In regard to this clonotype: As yet, its antigen is unknown.

This sequence was found in a human donor with aplastic anemia. The sequenced sample consisted of sorted CD4+, CD8+, or CD8+CD57+ T cells (not recorded which) from PBMCs. The chain has TRBV20-1 and TRBJ2-5, with TRBD2 matching 12 bases. Written as DNA, the CDR3 is TGCAGTGCGAACGGACTAGCGGGGCGAGAGACCCAGTACTTC. It specifies CSANGLAGRETQYF.